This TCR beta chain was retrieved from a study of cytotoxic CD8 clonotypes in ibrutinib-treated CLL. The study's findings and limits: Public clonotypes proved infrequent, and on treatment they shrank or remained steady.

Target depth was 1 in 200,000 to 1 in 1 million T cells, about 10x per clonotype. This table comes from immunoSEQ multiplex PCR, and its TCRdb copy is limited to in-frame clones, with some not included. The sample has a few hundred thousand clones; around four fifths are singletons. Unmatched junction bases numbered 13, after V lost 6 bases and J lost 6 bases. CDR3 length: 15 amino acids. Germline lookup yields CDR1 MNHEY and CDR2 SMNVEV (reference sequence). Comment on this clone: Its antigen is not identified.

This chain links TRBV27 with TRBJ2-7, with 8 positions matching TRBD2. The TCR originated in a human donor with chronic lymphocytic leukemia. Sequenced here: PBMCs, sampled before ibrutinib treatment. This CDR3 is CASSSVGAGGSEQYF. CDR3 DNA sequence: TGTGCCAGCAGCTCGGTGGGGGCGGGAGGTAGCGAGCAGTACTTC.